These 18 T cell receptor beta chains were all obtained from the same sample, sequenced in a study of vaccination and CD4 T cells after COVID-19. Via MiXCR, TCRdb re-called the PCR reads, giving one row per CDR3 protein. The top ten clones hold 1% to 1.4% of a sample with 20,000 to 25,000 distinct CDR3 sequences, around three fifths of them seen once. Sequenced here: CD4+ T cells from blood, sampled before SARS-CoV-2 vaccination. The source is a human donor who had recovered from COVID-19.

This clonotype has more than one count but fewer than ten. This rearrangement joins TRBV20-1 to TRBJ1-3; tentative D call: TRBD1 (6 bases). V dropped 6 bases and J dropped 4 bases, with 13 bases sitting between them. The CDR3 has 13 residues. From germline, CDR1 is DFQATT and CDR2 SNEGSKA (reference sequence). The CDR3 sequence: CSAGATVGNTIYF. The DNA for the CDR3 is TGCAGTGCGGGGGCCACGGTAGGAAACACCATATATTTT.

V gene TRBV7-6 combines with J gene TRBJ2-5, with D possibly being TRBD1 (5 bases). This CDR3 contains 14 residues. Trimming stripped 2 bases from V and 7 bases from J, with 14 bases between. Germline-derived CDR1 and CDR2 are SGHVS and FNYEAQ. The CDR3: CASSLPKGQGTQYF. In DNA, the CDR3 is TGTGCCAGCAGCTTACCCAAAGGTCAGGGGACCCAGTACTTC.

This clonotype was seen a few times. The chain carries TRBV7-8 and TRBJ2-7; the match to TRBD1 covers 10 bases. The length of the CDR3 is 15 residues. With V trimmed by 2 bases and J by 2 bases, 3 bases remained unmatched. CDR1 is SGHVS, CDR2 FQNEAQ, per germline. This chain's CDR3 is CASSLRQGAPYEQYF. As DNA, the CDR3 is TGTGCCAGCAGCTTAAGACAGGGGGCCCCCTACGAGCAGTACTTC.

This clonotype was observed a handful of times. This chain connects TRBV14 to TRBJ2-5; TRBD1 agrees at 7 bases. The CDR3 has 15 amino acids. V was clipped by 3 bases and J by 2 bases; unmatched bases: 6. Germline V lookup: CDR1 SGHDN, CDR2 FVKESK. The CDR3 DNA reads TGTGCCAGCAGCCAGACGACAGGGTGGCAAGAGACCCAGTACTTC. The encoded protein is CASSQTTGWQETQYF.

V is TRBV6-1 and J is TRBJ2-1; D is uncertain. The CDR3 is made up of 14 amino acids. The V end was cut by 7 bases, the J end by 8 bases, with 18 bases between. Germline lookup yields CDR1 MNHNS and CDR2 SASEGT. Here the CDR3 reads CASISDGFLDEQFF. The CDR3 nucleotides read TGTGCCAGCATCAGCGACGGATTTCTGGATGAGCAGTTCTTC.

Comments on this clonotype: Sequence at one end of the junction differs from germline and may be a read error. The chain couples TRBV20-1 to TRBJ1-5, with D uncertain. CDR3 length equals 12 residues. Germline V gene lookup returns CDR1 DFQATT and CDR2 SNEGSKA (reference sequence). This CDR3 reads CSASIYNHPQHF. In nucleotides, the CDR3 is TGCAGTGCTAGTATTTACAATCATCCCCAGCATTTT.

This clonotype was seen only a few times. The V gene is TRBV15, the J gene TRBJ1-5, with D unclear. The CDR3 extends over 13 amino acids. Per germline, CDR1 LNHNV and CDR2 YYDKDF (reference sequence). Trimming pared 0 bases from V and 4 bases from J, leaving 4 bases between. The CDR3 here is CATSREPNQPQHF. The CDR3 bases are TGTGCCACCAGCAGAGAACCTAATCAGCCCCAGCATTTT.

The chain employs TRBV20-1 and TRBJ1-4; weak D call: TRBD1 (5 bases). V lost 1 base and J lost 0, with 12 bases in between. The CDR3 sequence is 16 residues long. In germline, CDR1 is DFQATT, CDR2 SNEGSKA (reference sequence). CDR3 in amino acids: CSARGLQGATNEKLFF. The CDR3 bases are TGCAGTGCTAGAGGTTTGCAGGGTGCAACTAATGAAAAACTGTTTTTT.

The genes are TRBV7-2 and TRBJ1-2; D not certain. V lost 5 bases, J lost 0 bases, and 10 bases lay in between. CDR3 size: 14 residues. The germline V gene has CDR1 SGHTA and CDR2 FQGNSA. The CDR3 DNA reads TGTGCCAGCAGCAGACACGAACCTAACTATGGCTACACCTTC. Translating it yields CASSRHEPNYGYTF.

This clonotype was seen a few times. The chain has TRBV19 and TRBJ1-1; D unclear. V lost 1 base to trimming and J lost 1 base, with 7 bases between them. CDR3 length equals 14 residues. The germline V gene has CDR1 LNHDA and CDR2 SQIVND (reference sequence). The CDR3 DNA follows: TGTGCCAGTAGTATAGTTTGGCGGAACACTGAAGCTTTCTTT. Its translation: CASSIVWRNTEAFF.

This chain connects TRBV27 to TRBJ2-5; TRBD2 might be the D (6 bases). Trimming took off 5 bases at V and 2 bases at J, with 9 bases between the two ends. This CDR3 comprises 13 residues. Germline loops: CDR1 MNHEY, CDR2 SMNVEV (reference sequence). The CDR3: CASSPRGQETQYF. CDR3 nucleotides: TGTGCCAGCAGTCCCCGGGGGCAAGAGACCCAGTACTTC.

This sequence joins TRBV6-1 and TRBJ1-5; TRBD1 matches at 8 bases. The CDR3 has 16 amino acids. Losses at the gene ends were 10 bases for V and 9 bases for J; bases not matched to a gene: 20. Germline loops: CDR1 MNHNS, CDR2 SASEGT. CDR3 sequence reads: CATSRLSGTGTRPQHF. The CDR3 coding sequence is TGTGCCACCTCACGCCTATCCGGGACAGGCACCCGGCCCCAGCATTTT.

This chain uses TRBV7-8 with TRBJ1-6; D unresolved. V lost 2 bases to trimming and J lost 10 bases, with 9 bases between them. Germline CDR1 reads SGHVS; CDR2 reads FQNEAQ. CDR3 length: 13 residues. The CDR3 is CASSLMTFSPLHF. CDR3 bases: TGTGCCAGCAGCTTAATGACATTCTCACCCCTCCACTTT.

This clonotype was seen a handful of times. V gene TRBV15 combines with J gene TRBJ2-6; D gene uncertain. This CDR3 region has 19 residues. Germline CDR1 LNHNV, CDR2 YYDKDF (reference sequence). Trimming stripped 6 bases from V and 0 bases from J, with 21 bases between. CDR3 residues: CATSILRGQLSSGANVLTF. DNA for the CDR3: TGTGCCACCAGTATCCTTCGTGGGCAGCTGAGCTCTGGGGCCAACGTCCTGACTTTC.

This clonotype has a handful of counts. The V and J genes are TRBV12-3 or TRBV12-4 and TRBJ1-5, with a tentative D call TRBD1 (5 bases). This CDR3 region has 14 residues. With 1 base removed from V and 1 base from J, the gap between germline ends came to 5 bases. CDR3: CASSLGGSNQPQHF. The CDR3 nucleotides are TGTGCCAGCAGTTTAGGGGGGAGCAATCAGCCCCAGCATTTT.

In this sample, this clonotype turned up once. CDR3 in DNA: TGCAGTGCCCTAGGGGGTCCGAGCTCTGGAAACACCATATATTTT. It yields the protein CSALGGPSSGNTIYF. The J gene is TRBJ1-3, the V gene TRBV20-1, with TRBD1 as a possible D gene (6 bases). Trimming cost V 6 bases and J 0 bases, with 15 bases left between them. This CDR3 is built from 15 residues. Germline V CDR1 and CDR2: DFQATT, SNEGSKA (reference sequence).

J is TRBJ1-3 and V is TRBV2; a possible D gene is TRBD1 (5 bases). This CDR3 has 16 residues. Germline-derived CDR1 and CDR2 are SNHLY and FYNNEI. Trimming left V 7 bases short and J 1 base short, with 17 bases between. In DNA form, the CDR3 reads TGTGCCAGCAAACTAACTCTGGGGCTATCTGGAAACACCATATATTTT. It yields the protein CASKLTLGLSGNTIYF. The variable domain in full, completed from reference TRBV2 and TRBJ1-3, reads EPEVTQTPSHQVTQMGQEVILRCVPISNHLYFYWYRQILGQKVEFLVSFYNNEISEKSEIFDDQFSVERPDGSNFTLKIRSTKLEDSAMYFCASKLTLGLSGNTIYFGEGSWLTVV.

The chain is built from TRBV28 and TRBJ1-2; no clear D. The germline gives CDR1 MDHEN, CDR2 SYDVKM. The CDR3 has 17 amino acids. V lost 7 bases and J lost 4, with 25 bases in between. The CDR3 protein is CASNYGILGQDRYGYTF. CDR3 bases: TGTGCCAGCAATTATGGGATTCTGGGTCAGGACCGCTATGGCTACACCTTC.